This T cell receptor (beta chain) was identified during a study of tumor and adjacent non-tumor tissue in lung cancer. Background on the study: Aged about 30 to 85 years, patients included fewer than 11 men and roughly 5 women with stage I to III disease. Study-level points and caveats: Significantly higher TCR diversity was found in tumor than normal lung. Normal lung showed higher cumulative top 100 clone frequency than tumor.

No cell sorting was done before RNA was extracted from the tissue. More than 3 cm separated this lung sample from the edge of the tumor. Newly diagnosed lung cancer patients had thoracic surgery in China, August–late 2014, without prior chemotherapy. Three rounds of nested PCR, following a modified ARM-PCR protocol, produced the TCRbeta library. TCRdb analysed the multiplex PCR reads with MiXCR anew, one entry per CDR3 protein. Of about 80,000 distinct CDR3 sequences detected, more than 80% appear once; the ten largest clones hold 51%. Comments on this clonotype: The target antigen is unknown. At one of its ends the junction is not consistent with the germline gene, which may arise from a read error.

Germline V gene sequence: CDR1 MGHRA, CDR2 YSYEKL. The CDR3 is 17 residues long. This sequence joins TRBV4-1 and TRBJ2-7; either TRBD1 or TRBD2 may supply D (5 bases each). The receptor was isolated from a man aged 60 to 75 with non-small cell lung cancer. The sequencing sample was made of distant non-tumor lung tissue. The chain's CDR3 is CASSQGCGRGQTYEQYF. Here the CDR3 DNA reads TGCGCCAGCAGCCAAGGGTGCGGCCGGGGCCAAACCTACGAGCAGTATTTC.